Shown below are 32 T cell receptor beta chains from a single sample sequenced in a study of blood T cell repertoires in COVID-19. Generated by immunoSEQ multiplex PCR, the TCRdb table keeps only in-frame clones and is missing some. The profile covers about 140,000 clones, with less than 85% appearing a single time and 1.5% to 2% taken by the ten largest. The sequencing input was PBMCs or T cells enriched from blood (not recorded which). Source of these receptors: a woman aged 18-29 years who had been exposed to COVID-19.

The chain employs TRBV6-1 and TRBJ2-7, with 8 bases identical to TRBD1. This CDR3 is built from 15 residues. Trimming cost V 3 bases and J 2 bases; bases outside gene matches: 6. Germline CDR1 is MNHNS and CDR2 is SASEGT. The CDR3 DNA reads as TGTGCCAGCAGTGACCGACAGGGGATACCCTACGAGCAGTACTTC. Translation: CASSDRQGIPYEQYF.

The chain uses TRBV11-2 and TRBJ2-5; D is undetermined. CDR1 and CDR2 (germline): SGHAT, FQNNGV. V shed 2 bases and J shed 2 bases, with 12 bases lying between them. CDR3 length equals 15 residues. CDR3 protein: CASSLWSSVQETQYF. CDR3 in DNA: TGTGCCAGCAGCTTATGGTCATCGGTTCAAGAGACCCAGTACTTC. Filled out from reference TRBV11-2 and TRBJ2-5, the complete variable domain reads EAGVAQSPRYKIIEKRQSVAFWCNPISGHATLYWYQQILGQGPKLLIQFQNNGVVDDSQLPKDRFSAERLKGVDSTLKIQPAKLEDSAVYLCASSLWSSVQETQYFGPGTRLLVL.

The V gene is TRBV3-1 (or the pseudogene TRBV3-2), the J gene TRBJ1-1, with D perhaps TRBD1 (6 bases). This CDR3 is 13 amino acids long. Germline lookup yields CDR1 LGHDT and CDR2 YNNKEL (reference sequence). V was shortened by 2 bases and J by 4 bases, with 8 bases between the two germline ends. The CDR3 reads CASSQRGTTEAFF. The DNA of the CDR3 is TGTGCCAGCAGCCAAAGGGGGACCACTGAAGCTTTCTTT.

V and J are TRBV21-1 and TRBJ2-1; TRBD2 is the table's D call, not checked against the DNA. TRBV21-1 is deemed a pseudogene. This CDR3 is 19 amino acids long. For the CDR3, the DNA is TGTGCCAGCAGCATCCTCCTTAGCGGGAGGGCCATCAAATACAATGAGCAGTTCTTC. This encodes CASSILLSGRAIKYNEQFF.

This chain connects TRBV10-1 to TRBJ1-1; 10 nucleotides agree with TRBD1. V lost 5 bases to trimming and J lost 10 bases; unmatched junction nucleotides: 7. Looked up from germline, CDR1 is WNHNN and CDR2 is SYGVQD (reference sequence). This CDR3 contains 13 residues. CDR3 in DNA: TGCGCCAGCAGTTCCCGGACAGGGGGGGGAGCTTTCTTT. Its protein product is CASSSRTGGGAFF.

A single count supports this clone. This rearrangement joins TRBV11-1 to TRBJ2-4; 10 bases align to TRBD2. The CDR3 loop spans 14 amino acids. Germline assignment: CDR1 SGHAT and CDR2 FQDESV (reference sequence). V lost 5 bases and J lost 6; bases outside the gene matches: 4. CDR3 sequence reads: CASSPRLAGNIQYF. For the CDR3, the DNA is TGTGCCAGCAGCCCGCGACTAGCGGGAAACATTCAGTACTTC.

This clone has only one observation. The rearrangement joins TRBV15 to TRBJ2-5; 7 nucleotides line up with TRBD2. This CDR3 contains 17 residues. Trimming at V came to 0 bases and at J to 4 bases, leaving 11 bases not matched to a gene. CDR1 and CDR2 (germline): LNHNV, YYDKDF (reference sequence). CDR3: CATSRDRGGGPGETQYF. The CDR3 DNA reads TGTGCCACCAGCAGAGATCGTGGGGGAGGGCCAGGAGAGACCCAGTACTTC.

This sequence joins TRBV2 and TRBJ1-2; 7 bases agree with TRBD1. Germline-derived CDR1 and CDR2 are SNHLY and FYNNEI. J was trimmed by 8 bases and V by 7 bases; bases with no gene match: 16. The CDR3 runs to 15 residues. CDR3 sequence (DNA): TGTGCCAGCACTCCTGGGAGACAGGGAAGAGGCGGCTACACCTTC. Encoded protein: CASTPGRQGRGGYTF.

The gene calls are TRBV4-2 and TRBJ2-7, with no clear D. V was pared by 0 bases and J by 0 bases, with 15 bases between. The CDR3 has 17 amino acids. Germline V gene sequence: CDR1 LGHNA, CDR2 YNFKEQ. The CDR3 spells CASSQEGPRFSSYEQYF. For the CDR3, the DNA is TGTGCCAGCAGCCAAGAAGGTCCCAGGTTTAGCTCCTACGAGCAGTACTTC.

The J gene is TRBJ2-1, the V gene TRBV27, with 7 bases matching TRBD2. Germline CDR1 is MNHEY and CDR2 is SMNVEV (reference sequence). V shed 6 bases and J 2 bases; nucleotides not matched to a gene: 16. The CDR3 is made up of 18 amino acids. CDR3 in amino acids: CASSPKSRGGAPYNEQFF. In nucleotides, the CDR3 is TGTGCCAGCAGCCCAAAATCTAGGGGAGGGGCCCCCTACAATGAGCAGTTCTTC.

The chain has TRBV7-9 and TRBJ1-2; no clear D. CDR3 length equals 13 residues. CDR1 and CDR2 (germline): SEHNR, FQNEAQ (reference sequence). V was trimmed by 4 bases and J by 2 bases, leaving 8 bases between them. DNA of the CDR3: TGTGCCAGCAGCTCCCCACGGAACTATGGCTACACCTTC. Translated: CASSSPRNYGYTF.

The chain joins TRBV7-6 to TRBJ2-7, with 8 positions matching TRBD2. Unmatched junction bases numbered 9, after V lost 5 bases and J lost 3 bases. The germline gives CDR1 SGHVS, CDR2 FNYEAQ. This CDR3 comprises 15 residues. CDR3 in amino acids: CASSPFTGLDYEQYF. CDR3 coding DNA: TGTGCCAGCAGCCCGTTTACGGGACTAGACTACGAGCAGTACTTC.

As concerns this clone: This CDR3 is also generated by other DNA sequences in the sample. The J gene is TRBJ2-7, the V gene TRBV29-1, with TRBD2 as a possible D gene (6 bases). V was cut by 0 bases and J by 3 bases, with 6 bases left in between. CDR1 and CDR2 from the germline V gene are SQVTM and ANQGSEA. The CDR3 has 12 residues. This chain's CDR3 is CSVEERDYEQYF. The CDR3 DNA follows: TGCAGCGTTGAAGAGCGGGACTACGAGCAGTACTTC.

J is TRBJ2-7 and V is TRBV7-2, with TRBD2 matching over 13 bases. CDR1 and CDR2 (germline): SGHTA, FQGNSA. V dropped 5 bases and J dropped 4; count of bases not matched to a gene: 5. The CDR3 extends over 15 amino acids. The CDR3 nucleotides read TGTGCCAGCAGCCGCGGGACTAGCGGGATATACGAGCAGTACTTC. Protein sequence: CASSRGTSGIYEQYF.

V gene TRBV11-2 combines with J gene TRBJ1-2; TRBD1 might be the D (5 bases). The V and J ends lost 4 bases and 4 bases respectively, with 16 bases between them. The CDR3 consists of 15 residues. Germline values: CDR1 SGHAT, CDR2 FQNNGV. CDR3 nucleotide sequence: TGTGCCAGCAGCTCCCCAGGGCTGCAGGTCTATGGCTACACCTTC. This gives the protein CASSSPGLQVYGYTF.

This clone was found once. V and J are TRBV30 and TRBJ2-3; D is undetermined. Trimming pared 0 bases from V and 5 bases from J, leaving 3 bases between. The length of the CDR3 is 11 residues. Looked up from germline, CDR1 is GTSNPN and CDR2 is SVGIG (reference sequence). The CDR3 DNA reads as TGTGCCTGGAGTGTCAAAGATACGCAGTATTTT. Protein product: CAWSVKDTQYF.

The chain carries TRBV28 and TRBJ2-7; tentative D call: TRBD2 (5 bases). Germline assignment: CDR1 MDHEN and CDR2 SYDVKM. The CDR3 covers 17 residues. V was clipped by 5 bases and J by 0 bases, with 20 bases between them. For the CDR3, the DNA is TGTGCCAGCAGTCAAATCCCCTCCGGGGTGAGCTCCTACGAGCAGTACTTC. Amino acid sequence: CASSQIPSGVSSYEQYF.

This clone was counted only a few times. This sequence joins TRBV4-3 and TRBJ2-2, with 8 nucleotides matching TRBD2. The trim removed 0 bases at V and 5 bases at J, leaving 8 bases unmatched. Germline CDR1 is LGHNA and CDR2 is YSLEER. The CDR3 is made up of 17 amino acids. CDR3 amino acids: CASSQDRREVSTGELFF. The CDR3 nucleotides are TGCGCCAGCAGCCAAGATCGGCGGGAGGTCTCTACCGGGGAGCTGTTTTTT.

This CDR3 is CASSVDGRGTGELFF. The CDR3 bases are TGTGCCAGCAGCGTAGACGGGAGGGGGACCGGGGAGCTGTTTTTT. This sequence joins TRBV9 and TRBJ2-2, with 8 bases aligning to TRBD2. After removal of 0 bases from V and 5 bases from J, the junction contained 3 bases not matched to a gene. This CDR3 contains 15 residues. Per the germline V gene, CDR1 is SGDLS and CDR2 is YYNGEE.

This clone showed up just a few times. The chain is built from TRBV4-3 and TRBJ1-1; a weak D match, TRBD1 (5 bases). The CDR3 has 16 amino acids. The V end was cut by 2 bases, the J end by 5 bases, with 18 bases between. Germline V gene data show CDR1 as LGHNA and CDR2 as YSLEER. CDR3 residues: CASSQSSGFEPTEAFF. CDR3 DNA: TGCGCCAGCAGCCAATCCTCAGGGTTCGAGCCAACTGAAGCTTTCTTT.

The chain uses TRBV4-2 and TRBJ1-2, with D unclear. The length of the CDR3 is 13 residues. V gave up 1 base and J gave up 8 bases, with 11 bases separating them. CDR1 is LGHNA, CDR2 YNFKEQ, per germline. The CDR3 coding sequence is TGTGCCAGCAGCCAAGCTTCCGGGGAGGGCTACACCTTC. This gives the protein CASSQASGEGYTF.

This clone occurred once. V and J are TRBV30 and TRBJ1-2; D may be TRBD1 (5 bases). The CDR3 consists of 12 residues. The germline CDR1 and CDR2 sequences are GTSNPN and SVGIG (reference sequence). Trimming cost V 7 bases and J 8 bases, with 17 bases left between them. Here the CDR3 DNA reads TGTGCCTTGGGGCCAGTGGAGCACGGCTACACCTTC. Translated: CALGPVEHGYTF.

The V call is TRBV21-1, the J call TRBJ2-3; the table gives TRBD2 as D, unverified against the DNA. TRBV21-1 counts as a pseudogene. CDR3 length: 15 residues. The CDR3 DNA follows: TGTGCCAGCCTCATACTAGCGAACTGCACAGATACGCAGTATTTT. Translating it yields CASLILANCTDTQYF.

The gene calls are TRBV29-1 and TRBJ1-2; D ambiguous. The CDR3 length is 10 residues. Germline V gene lookup returns CDR1 SQVTM and CDR2 ANQGSEA. Trimming took off 7 bases at V and 1 base at J, with 4 bases between the two ends. CDR3 sequence (DNA): TGCAGCGCCTTTAACTATGGCTACACCTTC. Its protein is CSAFNYGYTF.

This clone came up once. This chain connects TRBV25-1 to TRBJ2-1; 13 nucleotides align to TRBD2. Germline CDR1 reads MGHDK; CDR2 reads SYGVNS. CDR3 length: 18 amino acids. Germline trimming cut 3 bases from V and 1 base from J; bases unmatched to any gene: 6. CDR3 residues: CASSDHLLAGGSYNEQFF. CDR3 bases: TGTGCCAGCAGTGATCACCTACTAGCGGGAGGGTCCTACAATGAGCAGTTCTTC.

This rearrangement joins TRBV24-1 to TRBJ2-3; tentative D call: TRBD2 (5 bases). Germline CDR1 is KGHDR and CDR2 is SFDVKD. CDR3 length equals 15 residues. V lost 7 bases and J 0 bases, leaving 13 bases between the germline ends. The CDR3 is CATSLGVSSTDTQYF. CDR3 bases: TGTGCCACCAGCCTGGGAGTTTCTAGCACAGATACGCAGTATTTT.

The CDR3 nucleotides read TGTGCCACCAGTGGAGGACAGGGGCAGAACACTGAAGCTTTCTTT. It codes for CATSGGQGQNTEAFF. The V gene is TRBV24-1, the J gene TRBJ1-1; TRBD1 agrees at 9 bases. Germline V gives CDR1 KGHDR, CDR2 SFDVKD. V shed 5 bases, J shed 1 base, and the junction held 4 bases outside the gene matches. The CDR3 loop spans 15 amino acids.

The chain uses TRBV3-1 (or the pseudogene TRBV3-2) and TRBJ2-2, with a weak D call TRBD2 (5 bases). The CDR3 sequence is 14 residues long. CDR1 LGHDT and CDR2 YNNKEL come from the germline V gene (reference sequence). Trimming removed 6 bases from V and 6 bases from J, with 14 bases in between. CDR3 protein: CASSRDHSPGELFF. The DNA for the CDR3 is TGTGCCAGCAGTCGGGATCATTCCCCCGGGGAGCTGTTTTTT.

This clone was picked up a small number of times. The CDR3 DNA is TGTGCCAGCAGGACTAGCGGCACCTACGAGCAGTACTTC. Translating it yields CASRTSGTYEQYF. The chain carries TRBV7-9 and TRBJ2-7; TRBD2 agrees at 9 bases. CDR3 size: 13 residues. The germline V gene has CDR1 SEHNR and CDR2 FQNEAQ (reference sequence). Unmatched junction bases numbered 2, after V lost 6 bases and J lost 2 bases.

This clone was seen a few times. V usage is TRBV19 and J usage is TRBJ2-6, with TRBD1 identical over 9 bases. Germline-derived CDR1 and CDR2 are LNHDA and SQIVND (reference sequence). J lost 9 bases, V lost 5 bases, and 14 bases had no gene match. This CDR3 spans 17 amino acids. CDR3 in DNA: TGTGCCAGTAGTGGGGGACAGGGTGTGGGCCAAAGCAACGTCCTGACTTTC. Residues: CASSGGQGVGQSNVLTF.

The V gene is TRBV5-1, the J gene TRBJ2-5, with TRBD1 identical over 9 bases. Germline loops: CDR1 SGHRS, CDR2 YFSETQ. V shed 6 bases and J 2 bases; nucleotides not matched to a gene: 8. CDR3 length: 15 amino acids. This CDR3 is CASMRGTGRQETQYF. The CDR3, as DNA: TGCGCCAGCATGCGTGGGACAGGGAGGCAAGAGACCCAGTACTTC.

The chain combines TRBV4-3 with TRBJ2-3, with 8 bases lining up with TRBD2. Losses at the gene ends were 1 base for V and 6 bases for J; bases not matched to a gene: 9. The germline gives CDR1 LGHNA, CDR2 YSLEER. This CDR3 comprises 16 residues. The CDR3 loop reads CASSQGGGRSSDTQYF. CDR3 sequence (DNA): TGCGCCAGCAGCCAAGGGGGCGGGAGGTCGTCGGATACGCAGTATTTT.